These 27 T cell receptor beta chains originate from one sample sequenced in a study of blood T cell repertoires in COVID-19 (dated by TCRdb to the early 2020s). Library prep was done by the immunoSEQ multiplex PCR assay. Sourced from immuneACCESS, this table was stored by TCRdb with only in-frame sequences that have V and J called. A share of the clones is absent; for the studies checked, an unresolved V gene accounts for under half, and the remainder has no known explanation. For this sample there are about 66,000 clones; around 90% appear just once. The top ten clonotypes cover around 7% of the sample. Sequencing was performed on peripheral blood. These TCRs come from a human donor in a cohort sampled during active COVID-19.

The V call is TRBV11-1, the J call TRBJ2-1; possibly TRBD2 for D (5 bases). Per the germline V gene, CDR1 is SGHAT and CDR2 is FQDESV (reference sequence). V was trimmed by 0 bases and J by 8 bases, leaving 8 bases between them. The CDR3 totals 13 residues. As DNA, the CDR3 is TGTGCCAGCAGCTTAGCTGTCGGGGATGAGCAGTTCTTC. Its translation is CASSLAVGDEQFF.

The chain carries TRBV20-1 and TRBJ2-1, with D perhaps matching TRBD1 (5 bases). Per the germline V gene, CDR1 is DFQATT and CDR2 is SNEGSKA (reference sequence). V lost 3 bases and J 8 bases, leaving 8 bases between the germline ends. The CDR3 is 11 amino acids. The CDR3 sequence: CSARIGDEQFF. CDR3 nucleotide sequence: TGCAGTGCTAGGATAGGGGATGAGCAGTTCTTC.

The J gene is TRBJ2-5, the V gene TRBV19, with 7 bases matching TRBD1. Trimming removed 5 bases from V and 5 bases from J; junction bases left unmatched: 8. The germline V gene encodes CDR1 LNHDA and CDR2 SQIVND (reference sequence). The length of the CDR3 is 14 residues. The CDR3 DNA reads TGTGCCAGTAGTTTAGGGGGCGGCCCGGAGACCCAGTACTTC. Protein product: CASSLGGGPETQYF.

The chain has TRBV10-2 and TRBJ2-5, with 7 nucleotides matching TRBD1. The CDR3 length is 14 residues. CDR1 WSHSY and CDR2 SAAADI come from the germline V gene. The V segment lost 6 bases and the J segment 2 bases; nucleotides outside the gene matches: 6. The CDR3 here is CASSGDRQQETQYF. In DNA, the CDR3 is TGCGCCAGCAGCGGGGACAGACAACAAGAGACCCAGTACTTC.

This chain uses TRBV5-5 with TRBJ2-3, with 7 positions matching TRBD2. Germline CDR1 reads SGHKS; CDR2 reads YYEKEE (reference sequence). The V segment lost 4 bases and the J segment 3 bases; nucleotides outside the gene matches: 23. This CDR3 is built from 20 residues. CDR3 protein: CASSQNRGKGGLAVTDTQYF. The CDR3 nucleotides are TGTGCCAGCAGCCAGAACCGGGGTAAGGGTGGCCTAGCGGTAACAGATACGCAGTATTTT.

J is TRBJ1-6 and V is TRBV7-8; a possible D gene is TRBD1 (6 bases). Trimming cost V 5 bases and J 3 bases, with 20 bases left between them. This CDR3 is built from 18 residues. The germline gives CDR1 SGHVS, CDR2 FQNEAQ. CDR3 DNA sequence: TGTGCCAGCAGCCAAGGGACACTGGCCCCCGGCTATAATTCACCCCTCCACTTT. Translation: CASSQGTLAPGYNSPLHF.

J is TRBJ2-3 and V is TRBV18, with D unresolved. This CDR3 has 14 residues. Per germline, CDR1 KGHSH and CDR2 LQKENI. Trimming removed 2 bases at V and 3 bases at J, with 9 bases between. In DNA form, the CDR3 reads TGTGCCAGCTCACCAGTGGCTGCTACAGATACGCAGTATTTT. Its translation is CASSPVAATDTQYF.

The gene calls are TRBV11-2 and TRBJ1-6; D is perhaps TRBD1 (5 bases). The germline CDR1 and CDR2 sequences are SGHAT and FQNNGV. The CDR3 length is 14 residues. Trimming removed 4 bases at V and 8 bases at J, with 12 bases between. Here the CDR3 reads CASSSDISHSPLHF. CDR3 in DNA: TGTGCCAGCAGCTCGGACATATCCCATTCACCCCTCCACTTT.

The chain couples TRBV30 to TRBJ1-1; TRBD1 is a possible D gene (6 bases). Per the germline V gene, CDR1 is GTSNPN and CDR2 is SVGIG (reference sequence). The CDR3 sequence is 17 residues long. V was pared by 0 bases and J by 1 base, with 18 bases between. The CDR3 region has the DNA TGTGCCTGGAGTGTACGGGGGGGCCAAGGCGGGAACACTGAAGCTTTCTTT. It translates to CAWSVRGGQGGNTEAFF.

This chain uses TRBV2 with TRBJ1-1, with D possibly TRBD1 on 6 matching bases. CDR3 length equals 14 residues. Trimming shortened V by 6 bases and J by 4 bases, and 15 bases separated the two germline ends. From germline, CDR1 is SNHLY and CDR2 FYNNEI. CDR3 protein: CASRRGEGGTEAFF. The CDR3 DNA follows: TGTGCCAGCAGGCGGGGGGAAGGGGGCACTGAAGCTTTCTTT.

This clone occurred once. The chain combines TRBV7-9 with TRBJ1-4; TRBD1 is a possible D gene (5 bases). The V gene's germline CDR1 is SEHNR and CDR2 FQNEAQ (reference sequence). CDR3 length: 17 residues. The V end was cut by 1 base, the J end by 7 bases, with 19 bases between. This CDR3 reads CASSLVATIGVLEKLFF. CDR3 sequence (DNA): TGTGCCAGCAGCTTAGTGGCCACGATAGGGGTACTTGAAAAACTGTTTTTT.

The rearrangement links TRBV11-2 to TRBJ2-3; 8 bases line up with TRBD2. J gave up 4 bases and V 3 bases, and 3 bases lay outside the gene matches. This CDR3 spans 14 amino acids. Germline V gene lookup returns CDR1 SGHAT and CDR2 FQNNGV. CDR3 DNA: TGTGCCAGCAGCTTTCGGGGGGGCCCAGATACGCAGTATTTT. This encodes CASSFRGGPDTQYF.

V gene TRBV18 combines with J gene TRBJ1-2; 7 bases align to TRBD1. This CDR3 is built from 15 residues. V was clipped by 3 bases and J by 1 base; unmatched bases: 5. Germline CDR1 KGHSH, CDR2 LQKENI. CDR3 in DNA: TGTGCCAGCTCACCCGGGACAGAATATAACTATGGCTACACCTTC. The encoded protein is CASSPGTEYNYGYTF.

The CDR3: CASRISGQGNEKLFF. CDR3 bases: TGTGCCAGCAGGATATCGGGACAGGGTAATGAAAAACTGTTTTTT. V and J are TRBV6-5 and TRBJ1-4, with 9 bases identical to TRBD1. The germline CDR1 and CDR2 sequences are MNHEY and SVGAGI. J lost 4 bases, V lost 6 bases, and 6 bases had no gene match. The CDR3 runs to 15 residues.

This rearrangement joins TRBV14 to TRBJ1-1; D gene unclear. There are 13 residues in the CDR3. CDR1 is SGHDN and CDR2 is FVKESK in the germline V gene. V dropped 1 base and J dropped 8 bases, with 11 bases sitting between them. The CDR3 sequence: CASSQGILTEAFF. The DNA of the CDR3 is TGTGCCAGCAGCCAAGGAATTTTGACAGAAGCTTTCTTT.

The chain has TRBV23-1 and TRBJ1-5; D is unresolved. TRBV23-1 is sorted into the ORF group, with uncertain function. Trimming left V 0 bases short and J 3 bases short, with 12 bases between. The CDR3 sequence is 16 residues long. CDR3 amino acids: CASSQSFEQHNQPQHF. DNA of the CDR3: TGCGCCAGCAGTCAATCATTCGAACAGCACAATCAGCCCCAGCATTTT.

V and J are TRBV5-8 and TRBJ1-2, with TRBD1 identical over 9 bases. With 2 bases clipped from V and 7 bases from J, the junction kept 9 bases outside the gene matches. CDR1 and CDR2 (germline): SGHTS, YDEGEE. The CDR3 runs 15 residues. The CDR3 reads CASSFPGTGIAGYTF. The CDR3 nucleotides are TGTGCCAGCAGCTTTCCCGGGACAGGGATTGCTGGCTACACCTTC.

This CDR3 reads CSASDTRYSNQPQHF. DNA for the CDR3: TGCAGTGCTAGTGACACTCGCTATAGCAATCAGCCCCAGCATTTT. This chain links TRBV20-1 with TRBJ1-5; D gene ambiguous. Germline V lookup: CDR1 DFQATT, CDR2 SNEGSKA (reference sequence). The V and J ends lost 3 bases and 0 bases respectively, with 12 bases between them. This CDR3 contains 15 residues.

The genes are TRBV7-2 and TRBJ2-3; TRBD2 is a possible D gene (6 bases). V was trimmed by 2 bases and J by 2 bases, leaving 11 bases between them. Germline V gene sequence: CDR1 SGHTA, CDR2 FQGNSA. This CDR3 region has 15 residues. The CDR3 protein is CASSLTSLVTDTQYF. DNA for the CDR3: TGTGCCAGCAGCTTAACTAGCCTGGTCACAGATACGCAGTATTTT.

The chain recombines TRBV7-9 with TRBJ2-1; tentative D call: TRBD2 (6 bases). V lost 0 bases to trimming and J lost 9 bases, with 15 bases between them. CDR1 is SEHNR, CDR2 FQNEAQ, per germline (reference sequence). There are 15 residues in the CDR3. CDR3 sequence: CASSLASGWGVEQFF. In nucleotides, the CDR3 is TGTGCCAGCAGCTTAGCCAGCGGTTGGGGGGTTGAGCAGTTCTTC.

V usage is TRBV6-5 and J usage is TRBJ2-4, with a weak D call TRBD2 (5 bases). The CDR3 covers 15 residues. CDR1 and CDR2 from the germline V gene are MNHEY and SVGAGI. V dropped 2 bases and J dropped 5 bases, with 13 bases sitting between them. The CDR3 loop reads CASSYNQDGENIQYF. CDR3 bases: TGTGCCAGCAGTTACAATCAGGACGGGGAAAACATTCAGTACTTC.

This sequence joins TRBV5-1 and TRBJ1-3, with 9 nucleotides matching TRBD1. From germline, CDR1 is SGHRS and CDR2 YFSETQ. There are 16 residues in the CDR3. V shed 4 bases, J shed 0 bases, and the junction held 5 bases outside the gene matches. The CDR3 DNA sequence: TGCGCCAGCAGCCTGGGACAGGGCTTCTCTGGAAACACCATATATTTT. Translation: CASSLGQGFSGNTIYF.

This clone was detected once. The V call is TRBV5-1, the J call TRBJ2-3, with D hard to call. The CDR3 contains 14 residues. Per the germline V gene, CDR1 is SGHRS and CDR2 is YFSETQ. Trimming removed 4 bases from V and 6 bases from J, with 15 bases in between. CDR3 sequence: CASSLSFSGDTQYF. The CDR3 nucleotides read TGCGCCAGCAGCCTCTCCTTTTCCGGGGATACGCAGTATTTT.

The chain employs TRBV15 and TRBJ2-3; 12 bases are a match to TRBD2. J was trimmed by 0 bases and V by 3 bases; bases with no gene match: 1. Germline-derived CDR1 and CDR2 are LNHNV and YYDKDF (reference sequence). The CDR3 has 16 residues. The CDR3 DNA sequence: TGTGCCACCAGCAGGGGGACTAGCGGGAGCACAGATACGCAGTATTTT. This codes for CATSRGTSGSTDTQYF.

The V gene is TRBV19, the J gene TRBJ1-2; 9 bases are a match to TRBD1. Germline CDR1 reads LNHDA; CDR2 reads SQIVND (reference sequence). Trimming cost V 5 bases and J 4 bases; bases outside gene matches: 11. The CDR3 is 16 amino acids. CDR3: CASSPNRGRGGYGYTF. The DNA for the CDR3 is TGTGCCAGTAGTCCTAACAGGGGGCGCGGAGGCTATGGCTACACCTTC.

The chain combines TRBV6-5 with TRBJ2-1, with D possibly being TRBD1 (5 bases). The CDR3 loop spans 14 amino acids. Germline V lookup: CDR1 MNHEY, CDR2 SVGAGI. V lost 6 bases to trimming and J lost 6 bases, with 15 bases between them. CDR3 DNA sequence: TGTGCCAGCAGCACCCGTTCCAGGGCCAATGAGCAGTTCTTC. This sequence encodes CASSTRSRANEQFF.

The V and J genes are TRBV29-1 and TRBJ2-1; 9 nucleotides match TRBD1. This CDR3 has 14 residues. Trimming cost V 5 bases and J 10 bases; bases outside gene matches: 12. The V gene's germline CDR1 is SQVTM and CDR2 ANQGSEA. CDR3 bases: TGCAGCGTTCCGTCGGACAGGGGATTTTGGGAGCAGTTCTTC. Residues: CSVPSDRGFWEQFF.